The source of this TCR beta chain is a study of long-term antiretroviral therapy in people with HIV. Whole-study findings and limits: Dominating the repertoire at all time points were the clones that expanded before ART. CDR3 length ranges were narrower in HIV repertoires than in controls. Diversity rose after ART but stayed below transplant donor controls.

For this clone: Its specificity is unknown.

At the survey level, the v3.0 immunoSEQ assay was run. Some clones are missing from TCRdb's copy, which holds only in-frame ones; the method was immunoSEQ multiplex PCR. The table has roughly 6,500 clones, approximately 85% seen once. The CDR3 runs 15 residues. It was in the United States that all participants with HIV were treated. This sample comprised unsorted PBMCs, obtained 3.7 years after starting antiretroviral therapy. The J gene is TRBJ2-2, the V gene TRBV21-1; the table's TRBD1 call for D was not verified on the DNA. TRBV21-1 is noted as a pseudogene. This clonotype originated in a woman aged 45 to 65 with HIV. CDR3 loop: CASSNGRVQTGELFF. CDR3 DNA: TGTGCCAGCAGCAACGGCAGGGTTCAAACCGGGGAGCTGTTTTTT.